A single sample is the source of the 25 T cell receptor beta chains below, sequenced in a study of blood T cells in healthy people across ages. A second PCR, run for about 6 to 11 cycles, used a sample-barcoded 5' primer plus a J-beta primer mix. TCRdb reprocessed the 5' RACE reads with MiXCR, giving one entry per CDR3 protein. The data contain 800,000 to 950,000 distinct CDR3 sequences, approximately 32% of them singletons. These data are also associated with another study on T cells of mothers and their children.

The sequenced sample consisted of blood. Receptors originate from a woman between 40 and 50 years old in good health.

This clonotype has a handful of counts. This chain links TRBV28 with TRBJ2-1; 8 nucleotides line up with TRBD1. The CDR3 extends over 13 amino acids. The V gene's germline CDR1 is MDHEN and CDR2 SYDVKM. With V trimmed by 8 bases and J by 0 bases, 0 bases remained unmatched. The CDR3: CASGQGSYNEQFF. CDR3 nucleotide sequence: TGTGCCAGCGGACAGGGCTCCTACAATGAGCAGTTCTTC.

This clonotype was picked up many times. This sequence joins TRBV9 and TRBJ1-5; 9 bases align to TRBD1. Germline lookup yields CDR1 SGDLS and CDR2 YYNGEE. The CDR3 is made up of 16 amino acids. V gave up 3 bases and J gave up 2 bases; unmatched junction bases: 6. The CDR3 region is CASSAGQGGGNQPQHF. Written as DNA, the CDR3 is TGTGCCAGCAGCGCGGGACAGGGCGGTGGCAATCAGCCCCAGCATTTT.

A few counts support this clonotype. CDR3 in amino acids: CASSEGVDSLYEQYF. In DNA form, the CDR3 reads TGTGCCAGCAGTGAGGGCGTCGATTCCCTCTACGAGCAGTACTTC. The chain combines TRBV25-1 with TRBJ2-7; D is unclear. Looked up from germline, CDR1 is MGHDK and CDR2 is SYGVNS. With 3 bases removed from V and 3 bases from J, the gap between germline ends came to 15 bases. The CDR3 consists of 15 residues.

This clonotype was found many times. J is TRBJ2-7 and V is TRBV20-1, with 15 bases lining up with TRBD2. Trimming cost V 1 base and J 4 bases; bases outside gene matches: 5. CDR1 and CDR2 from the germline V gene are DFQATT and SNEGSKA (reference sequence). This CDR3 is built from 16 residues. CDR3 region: CSARAPGLAGGYEQYF. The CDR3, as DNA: TGCAGTGCTAGAGCCCCGGGACTAGCGGGGGGTTACGAGCAGTACTTC.

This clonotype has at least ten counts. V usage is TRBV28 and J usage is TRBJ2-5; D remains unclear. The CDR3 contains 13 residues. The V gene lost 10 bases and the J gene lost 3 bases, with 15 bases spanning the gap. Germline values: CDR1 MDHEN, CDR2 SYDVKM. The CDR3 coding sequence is TGTGCCACTTACGATAGCACTGAAGAGACCCAGTACTTC. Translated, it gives CATYDSTEETQYF.

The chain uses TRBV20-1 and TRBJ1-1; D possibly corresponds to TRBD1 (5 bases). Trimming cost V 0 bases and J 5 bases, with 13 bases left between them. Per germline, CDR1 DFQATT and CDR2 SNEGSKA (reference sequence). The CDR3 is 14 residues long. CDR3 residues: CSARDRRRGTEAFF. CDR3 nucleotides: TGCAGTGCTAGAGACCGGAGGAGGGGAACTGAAGCTTTCTTT.

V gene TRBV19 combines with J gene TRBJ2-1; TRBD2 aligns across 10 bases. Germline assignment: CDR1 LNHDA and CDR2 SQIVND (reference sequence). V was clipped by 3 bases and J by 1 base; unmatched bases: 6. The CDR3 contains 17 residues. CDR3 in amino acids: CASSMSSGGKSYNEQFF. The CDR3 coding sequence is TGTGCCAGTAGTATGTCTAGCGGGGGCAAATCCTACAATGAGCAGTTCTTC.

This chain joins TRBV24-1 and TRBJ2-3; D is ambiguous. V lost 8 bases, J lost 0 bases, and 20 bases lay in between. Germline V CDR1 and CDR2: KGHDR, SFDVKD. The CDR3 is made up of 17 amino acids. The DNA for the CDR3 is TGTGCCACCAACACTCTTTCACCCGAGATGAGCACAGATACGCAGTATTTT. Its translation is CATNTLSPEMSTDTQYF.

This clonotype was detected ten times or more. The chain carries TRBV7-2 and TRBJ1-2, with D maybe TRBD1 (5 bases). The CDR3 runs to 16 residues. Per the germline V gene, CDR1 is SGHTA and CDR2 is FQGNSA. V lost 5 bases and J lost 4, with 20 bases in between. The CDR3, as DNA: TGTGCCAGCAGCCCTCTCGACCGGGGGTTCCTCTATGGCTACACCTTC. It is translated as CASSPLDRGFLYGYTF.

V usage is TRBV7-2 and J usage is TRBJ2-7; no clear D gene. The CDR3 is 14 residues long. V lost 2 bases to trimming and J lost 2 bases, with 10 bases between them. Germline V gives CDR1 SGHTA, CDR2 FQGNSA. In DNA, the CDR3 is TGTGCCAGCAGCTTAATGCCGGAAACCTACGAGCAGTACTTC. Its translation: CASSLMPETYEQYF. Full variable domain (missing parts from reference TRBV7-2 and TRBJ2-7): GAGVSQSPSNKVTEKGKDVELRCDPISGHTALYWYRQSLGQGLEFLIYFQGNSAPDKSGLPSDRFSAERTGGSVSTLTIQRTQQEDSAVYLCASSLMPETYEQYFGPGTRLTVT.

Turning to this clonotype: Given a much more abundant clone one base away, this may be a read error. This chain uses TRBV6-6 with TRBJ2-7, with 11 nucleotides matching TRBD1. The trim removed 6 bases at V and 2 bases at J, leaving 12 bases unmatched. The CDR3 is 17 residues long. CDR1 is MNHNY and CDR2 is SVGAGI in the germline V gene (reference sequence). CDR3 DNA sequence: TGTGCCAGCAGCCCCGGATTGCAGGGACAGGGGGCCTACGAGCAGTACTTC. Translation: CASSPGLQGQGAYEQYF.

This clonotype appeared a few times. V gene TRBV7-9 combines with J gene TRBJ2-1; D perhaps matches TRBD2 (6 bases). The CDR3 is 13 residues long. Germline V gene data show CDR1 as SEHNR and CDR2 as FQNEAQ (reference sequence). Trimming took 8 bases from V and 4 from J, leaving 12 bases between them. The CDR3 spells CASCLAGYNEQFF. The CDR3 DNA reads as TGTGCCAGCTGCCTGGCGGGGTACAATGAGCAGTTCTTC.

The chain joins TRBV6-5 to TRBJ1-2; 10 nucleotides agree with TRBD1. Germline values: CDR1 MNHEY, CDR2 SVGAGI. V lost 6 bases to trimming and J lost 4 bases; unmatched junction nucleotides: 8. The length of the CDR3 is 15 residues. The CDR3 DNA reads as TGTGCCAGCAGCCTTAAATGGACAGGGGGCTATGGCTACACCTTC. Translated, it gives CASSLKWTGGYGYTF.

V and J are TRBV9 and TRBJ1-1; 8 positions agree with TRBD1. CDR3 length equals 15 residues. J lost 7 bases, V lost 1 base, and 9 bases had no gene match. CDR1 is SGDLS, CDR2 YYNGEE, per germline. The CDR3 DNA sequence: TGTGCCAGCAGCGTAAGGCAGGGGGCGTTGGATGAAGCTTTCTTT. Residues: CASSVRQGALDEAFF.

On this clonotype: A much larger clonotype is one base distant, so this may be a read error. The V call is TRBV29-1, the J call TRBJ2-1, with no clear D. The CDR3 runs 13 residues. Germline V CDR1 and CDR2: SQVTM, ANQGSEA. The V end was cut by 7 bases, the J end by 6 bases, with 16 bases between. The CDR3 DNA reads TGCAGCGCCCCCTCCGACCGACTCAATGAGCAGTTCTTC. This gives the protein CSAPSDRLNEQFF.

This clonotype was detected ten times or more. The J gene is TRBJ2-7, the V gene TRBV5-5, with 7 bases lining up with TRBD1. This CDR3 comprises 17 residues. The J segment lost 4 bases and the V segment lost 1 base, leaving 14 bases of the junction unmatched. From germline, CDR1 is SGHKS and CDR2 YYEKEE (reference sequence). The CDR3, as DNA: TGTGCCAGCAGCTTGCAGGCAAAAGGGACAGCTGTATACGAGCAGTACTTC. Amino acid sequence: CASSLQAKGTAVYEQYF.

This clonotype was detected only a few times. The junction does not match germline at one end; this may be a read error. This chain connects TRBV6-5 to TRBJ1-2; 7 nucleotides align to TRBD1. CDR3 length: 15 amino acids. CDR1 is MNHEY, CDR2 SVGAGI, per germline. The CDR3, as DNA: TGTACCAGCAGTTTGGACAGGAAGGGTAACTATGGCTACACCTTC. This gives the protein CTSSLDRKGNYGYTF.

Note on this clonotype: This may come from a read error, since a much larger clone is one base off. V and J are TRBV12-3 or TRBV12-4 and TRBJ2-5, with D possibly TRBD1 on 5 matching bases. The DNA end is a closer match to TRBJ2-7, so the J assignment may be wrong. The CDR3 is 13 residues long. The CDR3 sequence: CASSLAGRFEQYF. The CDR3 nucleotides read TGTGCCAGCAGTTTGGCAGGGCGTTTCGAGCAGTACTTC.

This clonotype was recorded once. This chain's CDR3 is CSVRERDYGYTF. The CDR3 DNA is TGCAGCGTAAGAGAACGGGACTATGGCTACACCTTC. This chain joins TRBV29-1 and TRBJ1-2; D gene unclear. Trimming pared 6 bases from V and 3 bases from J, leaving 11 bases between. Germline lookup yields CDR1 SQVTM and CDR2 ANQGSEA. CDR3 size: 12 residues. Variable domain in full (rest from reference TRBV29-1 and TRBJ1-2): SAVISQKPSRDICQRGTSLTIQCQVDSQVTMMFWYRQQPGQSLTLIATANQGSEATYESGFVIDKFPISRPNLTFSTLTVSNMSPEDSSIYLCSVRERDYGYTFGSGTRLTVV.

The CDR3 reads CASSLLGVGSPLHF. CDR3 DNA: TGCGCCAGCAGCTTGTTAGGGGTGGGTTCACCCCTCCACTTT. The rearrangement links TRBV5-1 to TRBJ1-6; tentative D call: TRBD1 (5 bases). Trimming left V 1 base short and J 9 bases short, with 11 bases between. Germline CDR1 is SGHRS and CDR2 is YFSETQ. The CDR3 covers 14 residues.

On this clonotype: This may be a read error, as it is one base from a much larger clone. The CDR3 loop reads CASSLTGREAYEQYF. For the CDR3, the DNA is TGTGCCAGCAGCTTAACAGGCAGGGAAGCCTACGAGCAGTACTTC. The gene calls are TRBV7-2 and TRBJ2-7; D possibly corresponds to TRBD1 (5 bases). Germline V CDR1 and CDR2: SGHTA, FQGNSA. Trimming took 2 bases from V and 2 from J, leaving 13 bases between them. This CDR3 has 15 residues.

CDR3 protein: CASREGPLEAFF. In DNA, the CDR3 is TGTGCCAGCAGGGAAGGACCCTTAGAAGCTTTCTTT. The rearrangement links TRBV12-3 or TRBV12-4 to TRBJ1-1; no clear D gene. Trimming removed 6 bases from V and 8 bases from J, with 13 bases in between. This CDR3 has 12 residues.

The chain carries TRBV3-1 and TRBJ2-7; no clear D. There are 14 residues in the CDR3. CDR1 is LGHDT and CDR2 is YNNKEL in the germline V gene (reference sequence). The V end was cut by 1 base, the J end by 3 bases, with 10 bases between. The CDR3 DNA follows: TGTGCCAGCAGCCAAGGGCATGAAGGCTACGAGCAGTACTTC. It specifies CASSQGHEGYEQYF.

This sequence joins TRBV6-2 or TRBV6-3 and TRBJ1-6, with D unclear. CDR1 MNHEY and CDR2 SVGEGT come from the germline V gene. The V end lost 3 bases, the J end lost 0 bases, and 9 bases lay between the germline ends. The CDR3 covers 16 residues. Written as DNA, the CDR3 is TGTGCCAGCAGTTATGACTCCAGCTCCTATAATTCACCCCTCCACTTT. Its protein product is CASSYDSSSYNSPLHF.

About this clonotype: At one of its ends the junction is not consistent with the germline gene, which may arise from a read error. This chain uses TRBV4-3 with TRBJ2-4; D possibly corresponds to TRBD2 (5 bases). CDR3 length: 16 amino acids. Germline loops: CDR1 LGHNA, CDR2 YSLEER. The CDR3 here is CASSPNTGIAENIQYF. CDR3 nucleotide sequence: TGCGCCAGCAGCCCGAACACCGGGATAGCCGAAAACATTCAGTACTTC.